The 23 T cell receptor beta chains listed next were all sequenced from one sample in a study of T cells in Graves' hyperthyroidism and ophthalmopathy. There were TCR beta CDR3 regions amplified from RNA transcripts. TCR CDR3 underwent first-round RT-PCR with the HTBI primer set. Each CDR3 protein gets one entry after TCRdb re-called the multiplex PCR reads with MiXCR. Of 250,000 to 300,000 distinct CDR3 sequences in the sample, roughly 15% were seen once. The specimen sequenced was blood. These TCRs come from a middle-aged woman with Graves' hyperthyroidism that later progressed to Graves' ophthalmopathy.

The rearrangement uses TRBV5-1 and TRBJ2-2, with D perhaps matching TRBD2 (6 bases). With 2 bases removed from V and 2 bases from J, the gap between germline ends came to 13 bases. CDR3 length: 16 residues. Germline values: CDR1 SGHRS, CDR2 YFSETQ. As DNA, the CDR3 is TGCGCCAGCAGCTTAGGAGGGAGTGATAACACCGGGGAGCTGTTTTTT. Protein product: CASSLGGSDNTGELFF. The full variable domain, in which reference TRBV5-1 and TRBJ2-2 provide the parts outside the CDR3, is KAGVTQTPRYLIKTRGQQVTLSCSPISGHRSVSWYQQTPGQGLQFLFEYFSETQRNKGNFPGRFSGRQFSNSRSEMNVSTLELGDSALYLCASSLGGSDNTGELFFGEGSRLTVL.

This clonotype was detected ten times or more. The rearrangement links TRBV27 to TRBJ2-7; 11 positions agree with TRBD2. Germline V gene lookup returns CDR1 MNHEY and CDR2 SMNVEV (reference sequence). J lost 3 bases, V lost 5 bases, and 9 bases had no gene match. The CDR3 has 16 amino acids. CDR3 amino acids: CASSRASGRSFYEQYF. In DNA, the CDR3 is TGTGCCAGCAGTAGGGCTAGCGGGAGGTCTTTCTACGAGCAGTACTTC.

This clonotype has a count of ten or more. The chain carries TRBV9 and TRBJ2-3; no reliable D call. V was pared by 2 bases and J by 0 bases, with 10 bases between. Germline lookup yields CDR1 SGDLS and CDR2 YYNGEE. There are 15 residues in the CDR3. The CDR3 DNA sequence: TGTGCCAGCAGCGTGTATTCCGGTAGCACAGATACGCAGTATTTT. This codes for CASSVYSGSTDTQYF.

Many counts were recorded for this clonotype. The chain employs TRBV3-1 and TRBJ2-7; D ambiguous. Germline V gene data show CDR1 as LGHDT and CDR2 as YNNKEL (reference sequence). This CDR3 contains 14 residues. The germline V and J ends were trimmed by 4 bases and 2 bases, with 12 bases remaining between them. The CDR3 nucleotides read TGTGCCAGCAGCCGTACTCTTACCCCCTACGAGCAGTACTTC. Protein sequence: CASSRTLTPYEQYF.

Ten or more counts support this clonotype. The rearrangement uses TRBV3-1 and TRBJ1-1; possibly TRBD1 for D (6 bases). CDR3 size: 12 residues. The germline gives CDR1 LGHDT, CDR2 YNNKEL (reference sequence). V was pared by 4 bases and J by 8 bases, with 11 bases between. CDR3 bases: TGTGCCAGCAGCCTTCCGGGACAAGAAGCTTTCTTT. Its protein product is CASSLPGQEAFF.

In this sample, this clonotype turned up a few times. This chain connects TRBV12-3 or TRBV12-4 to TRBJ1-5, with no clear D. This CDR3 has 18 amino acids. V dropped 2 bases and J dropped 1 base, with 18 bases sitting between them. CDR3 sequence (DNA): TGTGCCAGCAGTTTAAAAACTGATCGCCTAAAAAGCAATCAGCCCCAGCATTTT. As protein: CASSLKTDRLKSNQPQHF.

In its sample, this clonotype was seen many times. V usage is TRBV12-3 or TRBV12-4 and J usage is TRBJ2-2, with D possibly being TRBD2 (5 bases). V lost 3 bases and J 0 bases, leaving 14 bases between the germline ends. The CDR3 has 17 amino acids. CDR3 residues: CASSLNRGTPNTGELFF. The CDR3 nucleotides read TGTGCCAGCAGTTTGAATCGGGGAACACCGAACACCGGGGAGCTGTTTTTT.

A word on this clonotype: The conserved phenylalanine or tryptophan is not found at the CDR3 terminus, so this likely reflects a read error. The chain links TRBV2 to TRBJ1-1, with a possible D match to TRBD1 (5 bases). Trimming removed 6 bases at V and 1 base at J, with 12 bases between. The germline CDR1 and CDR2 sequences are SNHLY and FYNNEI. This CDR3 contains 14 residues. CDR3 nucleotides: TGTGCCAGCAGAGACCACACAGGGAACACTGAAGCTTTCCTT. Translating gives CASRDHTGNTEAFL.

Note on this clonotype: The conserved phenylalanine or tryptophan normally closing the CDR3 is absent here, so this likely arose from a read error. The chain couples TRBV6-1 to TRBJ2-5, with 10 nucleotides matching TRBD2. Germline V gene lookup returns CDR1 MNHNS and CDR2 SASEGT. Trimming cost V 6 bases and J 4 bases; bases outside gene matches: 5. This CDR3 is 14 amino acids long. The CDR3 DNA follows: TGTGCCAGCAGGGAGCTAGCGGGGGTAGAGACCCAGTACCTC. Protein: CASRELAGVETQYL.

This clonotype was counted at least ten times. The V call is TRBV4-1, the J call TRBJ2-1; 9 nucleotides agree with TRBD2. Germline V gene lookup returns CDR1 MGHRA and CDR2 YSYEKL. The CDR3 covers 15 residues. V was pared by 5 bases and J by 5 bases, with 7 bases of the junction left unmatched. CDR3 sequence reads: CASSRLAGADNEQFF. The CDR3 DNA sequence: TGCGCCAGCAGCAGATTAGCGGGAGCCGACAATGAGCAGTTCTTC.

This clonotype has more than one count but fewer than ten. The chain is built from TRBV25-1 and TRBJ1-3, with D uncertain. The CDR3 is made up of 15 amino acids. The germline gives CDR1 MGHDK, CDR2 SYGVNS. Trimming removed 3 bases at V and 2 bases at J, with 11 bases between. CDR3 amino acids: CASSETRGAGNTIYF. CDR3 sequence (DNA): TGTGCCAGCAGTGAGACGAGAGGCGCTGGAAACACCATATATTTT.

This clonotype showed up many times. CDR3: CASRTPTRGPVDQPQHF. In DNA, the CDR3 is TGTGCCAGCAGAACGCCCACCAGGGGGCCGGTTGATCAGCCCCAGCATTTT. The gene calls are TRBV28 and TRBJ1-5; TRBD1 matches at 8 bases. V lost 6 bases to trimming and J lost 5 bases; unmatched junction nucleotides: 15. The CDR3 spans 17 residues. The germline V gene has CDR1 MDHEN and CDR2 SYDVKM.

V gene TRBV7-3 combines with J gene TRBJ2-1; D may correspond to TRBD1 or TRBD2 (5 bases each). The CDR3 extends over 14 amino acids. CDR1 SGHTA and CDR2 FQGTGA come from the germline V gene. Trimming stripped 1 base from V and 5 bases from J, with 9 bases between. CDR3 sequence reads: CASSLIGDHNEQFF. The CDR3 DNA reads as TGTGCCAGCAGCTTAATAGGGGACCACAATGAGCAGTTCTTC.

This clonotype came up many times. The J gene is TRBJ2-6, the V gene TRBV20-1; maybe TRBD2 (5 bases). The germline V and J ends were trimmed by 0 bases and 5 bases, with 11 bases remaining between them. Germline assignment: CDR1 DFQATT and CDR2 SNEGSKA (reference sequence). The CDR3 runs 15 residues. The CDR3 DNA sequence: TGCAGTGCTAGAGATCGAGGGCTTTGGGCCAACGTCCTGACTTTC. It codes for CSARDRGLWANVLTF.

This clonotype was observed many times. CDR3: CASSLRGTGEDEQFF. The CDR3 nucleotides are TGTGCCAGCAGCTTAAGGGGGACAGGGGAAGATGAGCAGTTCTTC. The rearrangement joins TRBV7-3 to TRBJ2-1; 10 nucleotides line up with TRBD1. With V trimmed by 1 base and J by 8 bases, 5 bases remained unmatched. The CDR3 length is 15 residues. The germline gives CDR1 SGHTA, CDR2 FQGTGA.

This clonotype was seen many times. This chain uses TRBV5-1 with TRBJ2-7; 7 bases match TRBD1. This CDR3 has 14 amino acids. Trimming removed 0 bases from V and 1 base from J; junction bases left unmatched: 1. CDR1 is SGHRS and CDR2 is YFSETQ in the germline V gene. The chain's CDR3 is CASSLGQGSYEQYF. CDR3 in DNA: TGCGCCAGCAGCTTGGGACAGGGTTCCTACGAGCAGTACTTC.

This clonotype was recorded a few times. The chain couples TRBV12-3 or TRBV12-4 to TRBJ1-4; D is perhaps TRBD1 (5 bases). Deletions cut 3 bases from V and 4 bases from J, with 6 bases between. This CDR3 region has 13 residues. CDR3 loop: CASSLTDNEKLFF. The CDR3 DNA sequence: TGTGCCAGCAGTTTGACAGATAATGAAAAACTGTTTTTT.

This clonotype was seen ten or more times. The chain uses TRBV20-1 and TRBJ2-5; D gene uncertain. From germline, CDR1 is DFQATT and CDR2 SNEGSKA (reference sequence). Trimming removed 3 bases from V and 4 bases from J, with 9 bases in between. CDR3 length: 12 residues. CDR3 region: CSASGSGETQYF. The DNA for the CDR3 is TGCAGTGCTAGTGGGTCTGGAGAGACCCAGTACTTC.

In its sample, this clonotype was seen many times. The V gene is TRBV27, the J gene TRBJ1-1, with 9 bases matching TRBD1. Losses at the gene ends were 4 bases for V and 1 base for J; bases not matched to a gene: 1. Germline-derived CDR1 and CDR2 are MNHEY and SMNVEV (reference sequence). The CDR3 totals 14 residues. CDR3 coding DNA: TGTGCCAGCAGTTCGGGACAGGGGAACACTGAAGCTTTCTTT. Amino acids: CASSSGQGNTEAFF.

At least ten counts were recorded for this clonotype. CDR3 amino acids: CASSLAWGNYEQYF. As DNA, the CDR3 is TGTGCCAGCAGCTTAGCTTGGGGAAACTACGAGCAGTACTTC. The chain recombines TRBV11-2 with TRBJ2-7, with unresolved D. Trimming removed 1 base at V and 3 bases at J, with 10 bases between. From germline, CDR1 is SGHAT and CDR2 FQNNGV. This CDR3 is built from 14 residues.

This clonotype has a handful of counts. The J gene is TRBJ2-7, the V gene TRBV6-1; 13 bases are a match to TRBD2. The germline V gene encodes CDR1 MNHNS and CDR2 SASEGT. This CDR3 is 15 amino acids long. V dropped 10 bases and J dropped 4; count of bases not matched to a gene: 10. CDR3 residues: CATASGLAGRYEQYF. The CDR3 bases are TGTGCCACCGCGTCGGGACTAGCGGGAAGGTACGAGCAGTACTTC.

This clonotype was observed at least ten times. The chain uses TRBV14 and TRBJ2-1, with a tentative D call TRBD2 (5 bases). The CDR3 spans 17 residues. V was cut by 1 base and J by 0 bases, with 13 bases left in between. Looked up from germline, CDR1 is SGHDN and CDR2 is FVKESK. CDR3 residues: CASSQVGGPSSYNEQFF. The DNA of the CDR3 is TGTGCCAGCAGCCAAGTCGGAGGACCCTCCTCCTACAATGAGCAGTTCTTC.

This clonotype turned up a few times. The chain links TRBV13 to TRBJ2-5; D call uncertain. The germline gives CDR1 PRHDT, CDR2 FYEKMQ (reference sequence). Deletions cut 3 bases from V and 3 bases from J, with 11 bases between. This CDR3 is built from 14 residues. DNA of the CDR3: TGTGCCAGCAGCTTGTCGACCGGAGAAGAGACCCAGTACTTC. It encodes CASSLSTGEETQYF.